This record looks at one T cell receptor beta chain sequence and its context. The antigen is not known. The PCR made use of 60 Vbeta and 13 Jbeta primers. Measured with immunoSEQ multiplex PCR; TCRdb has only the in-frame clones, and not every one. The repertoire holds nearly 110,000 clones, with 82% as singletons. This sample was taken from a study of cytomegalovirus exposure and HLA in healthy donors. Regarding the study as a whole: About 87% or about 30% of the time was how often most TCR beta V segments were productive, according to an earlier analysis. Trimming of TCR beta V- and J-genes showed a link, identified in a later analysis, to a missense DCLRE1C variant. Relative to equally common others, HLA-associated TCR beta chains showed greater clonal expansion in a later analysis. The authors listed 180 or so TCR beta chains as cytomegalovirus-associated.

Sequencing was done on a sample of PBMCs. This TCR was recovered from a man aged 25 to 45 in good health and CMV-seropositive.

CDR3 sequence (DNA): TGTGCCAGCAGCCCCCACCCCGACAGGGGCGAGCAGTACTTC. Its translation: CASSPHPDRGEQYF. This rearrangement joins TRBV4-2 to TRBJ2-7; 8 bases match TRBD1. The CDR3 loop spans 14 amino acids. Trimming cost V 4 bases and J 6 bases; bases outside gene matches: 8. The germline CDR1 and CDR2 sequences are LGHNA and YNFKEQ.